This TCR beta chain was recorded in a study of cytomegalovirus exposure and HLA in healthy donors. Study-wide background: Earlier findings included about 120 million unique TCR beta sequences obtained from 180 million or so T cells.

The germline V gene encodes CDR1 MDHEN and CDR2 SYDVKM. CDR3 length: 15 amino acids. The V and J ends lost 5 bases and 2 bases respectively, with 15 bases between them. General study points: Among TCR sequences, most were rare, though some public TCRs appeared in many donors.

The PCR was carried out with 60 Vbeta primers and 13 Jbeta primers. In the original analysis: An analysis that came later counted 70 million to 100 million unique TCR beta chains, approximately 12 million shared. Libraries were prepared by immunoSEQ multiplex PCR; TCRdb keeps only in-frame clonotypes and omits some of them. Clone size and the V and J calls come from that table; the DNA yielded D and trimming. The sample has 70,000 to 95,000 clones; 75% to 85% are singletons. Comment on this clone: The target antigen is unknown.

The gene calls are TRBV28 and TRBJ2-5; weak D call: TRBD1 (6 bases). Sequencing used PBMCs. The sequence was obtained from a woman aged 35 to 49 in good health and CMV-seropositive. CDR3 region: CASSPTQGNQETQYF. CDR3 nucleotides: TGTGCCAGCAGTCCAACACAGGGAAATCAAGAGACCCAGTACTTC.